The T cell receptor (beta chain) described here comes from a study of response to subunit inactivated influenza vaccine. Study results and limitations: Few additional T cells are recruited per seasonal influenza vaccination, authors suggested.

The germline V gene has CDR1 MGHDK and CDR2 SYGVNS. The CDR3 runs to 15 residues. Germline trimming cut 6 bases from V and 8 bases from J; bases unmatched to any gene: 11. One entry per CDR3 protein results from TCRdb running MiXCR on the RT-PCR reads. The repertoire has some 850,000 distinct CDR3 sequences, about a fifth of them found once; the top ten carry roughly a tenth. As for this clonotype: The antigen is not known.

The sample in question was PBMCs from blood, obtained less than 6 days after vaccination. The source is a man aged 50-60 years who received an inactivated influenza vaccine. The chain carries TRBV25-1 and TRBJ2-1; TRBD1 matches at 9 bases. DNA of the CDR3: TGTGCCAGCAGACCGCGGACAGGGGTTGGCTATGAGCAGTTCTTC. This codes for CASRPRTGVGYEQFF.